The rows below give T cell receptor beta chains drawn from one sample of a study of patients and donors after allogeneic stem cell transplantation. TCRdb re-derived calls from the RT-PCR reads in MiXCR, one entry per CDR3 protein. This sample carries approximately 220,000 distinct CDR3 sequences, 38% of them seen once, and the ten largest clones take around 10%. Material for sequencing was blood, either unsorted or a sorted T cell fraction (not recorded which). Receptor source: a human donor who was either an allogeneic HSCT recipient or a stem cell or donor lymphocyte infusion donor (not recorded which). It is not recorded whose cells these are; they may come from a transplant donor. Both conserved end residues are part of each CDR3. A D gene is named only where the DNA matches it firmly. The size of a clone is reported for some rows only, either as once, few or many, or as a class for expanded clones.

clone size | J gene | V gene | D gene | CDR3 protein | CDR3 DNA
. | TRBJ1-1 | TRBV7-6 | . | CASSHGWGTNTEAFF | TGTGCCAGCAGCCACGGGTGGGGGACAAACACTGAAGCTTTCTTT
few | TRBJ1-2 | TRBV28 | . | CASSYQPGPPYGYTF | TGTGCCAGCAGTTATCAGCCGGGTCCCCCCTATGGCTACACCTTC
. | TRBJ2-2 | TRBV6-5 | TRBD2 | CASSGGGAANTGELFF | TGTGCCAGCAGTGGGGGGGGAGCAGCGAACACCGGGGAGCTGTTTTTT
. | TRBJ2-3 | TRBV20-1 | TRBD2 | CSAAPASGGSDTQYF | TGCAGTGCCGCCCCGGCCAGCGGGGGTTCAGATACGCAGTATTTT
. | TRBJ2-1 | TRBV29-1 | . | CSARAHGSNEQFF | TGCAGCGCAAGGGCCCATGGGTCCAATGAGCAGTTCTTC
few | TRBJ1-1 | TRBV4-1 | TRBD1 | CASSRPGQEGTEAFF | TGCGCCAGCAGCCGACCGGGACAGGAGGGCACTGAAGCTTTCTTT
. | TRBJ1-6 | TRBV9 | . | CASSVEGEDSPLHF | TGTGCCAGCAGCGTAGAGGGTGAGGATTCACCCCTCCACTTT
. | TRBJ1-1 | TRBV12-5 | . | CASGLGGITEAFF | TGTGCTAGTGGTTTAGGGGGAATCACTGAAGCTTTCTTT
. | TRBJ2-7 | TRBV4-1 | . | CASSHRTEYEQYF | TGCGCCAGCAGCCACCGGACCGAGTACGAGCAGTACTTC
. | TRBJ2-1 | TRBV9 | . | CASSRTGSGSYNEQFF | TGTGCCAGCAGCCGTACAGGGTCGGGCTCCTACAATGAGCAGTTCTTC
. | TRBJ1-2 | TRBV6-5 | . | CASSYKGSGYTF | TGTGCCAGCAGTTACAAAGGTTCGGGCTACACCTTC
few | TRBJ2-3 | TRBV12-3/TRBV12-4 | . | CASSPSGHRMGDTQYF | TGTGCCAGCAGTCCCTCGGGACACCGGATGGGGGATACGCAGTATTTT
. | TRBJ2-4 | TRBV2 | TRBD1 | CATAGTVKNIQYF | TGTGCCACCGCCGGGACAGTCAAAAACATTCAGTACTTC
. | TRBJ1-6 | TRBV10-3 | . | CAISYLAGSPNSPLHF | TGTGCCATCAGCTACCTGGCGGGGTCCCCTAATTCACCCCTCCACTTT
. | TRBJ1-2 | TRBV6-2/TRBV6-3 | . | CATSQNYGYTF | TGTGCCACCTCGCAGAACTATGGCTACACCTTC
. | TRBJ1-5 | TRBV5-6 | . | CASSLYGQPQHF | TGTGCCAGCAGCTTGTACGGTCAGCCCCAGCATTTT
. | TRBJ2-1 | TRBV27 | TRBD2 | CASRLAGDSYNEQFF | TGTGCCAGCAGGCTAGCGGGGGACTCCTACAATGAGCAGTTCTTC
. | TRBJ2-3 | TRBV11-2 | TRBD1 | CASSLEAWQGADTQYF | TGTGCCAGCAGCTTAGAGGCTTGGCAGGGGGCAGATACGCAGTATTTT
few | TRBJ1-1 | TRBV7-9 | . | CASSFDTPNTEAFF | TGTGCCAGCAGCTTTGACACCCCGAACACTGAAGCTTTCTTT
. | TRBJ2-4 | TRBV29-1 | TRBD1 | CSVQDRFALNIQYF | TGCAGCGTACAGGACAGGTTCGCCCTAAACATTCAGTACTTC
. | TRBJ1-1 | TRBV7-9 | TRBD1 | CASSFGQGPQDTEAFF | TGTGCCAGCAGCTTCGGACAGGGACCTCAGGACACTGAAGCTTTCTTT
. | TRBJ1-2 | TRBV20-1 | TRBD1 | CSANPRGQGAGYTF | TGCAGTGCTAACCCACGGGGACAGGGGGCTGGCTACACCTTC
once | TRBJ1-5 | TRBV3-1 | . | CASSQVLGGQPQHF | TGTGCCAGCAGCCAAGTCCTCGGGGGGCAGCCCCAGCATTTT
. | TRBJ1-1 | TRBV7-9 | . | CASSFRGRTEAFF | TGTGCCAGCAGCTTCAGGGGCCGCACTGAAGCTTTCTTT
. | TRBJ1-5 | TRBV12-3/TRBV12-4 | . | CASRGGTANQPQHF | TGTGCCAGCAGGGGCGGGACCGCCAATCAGCCCCAGCATTTT
. | TRBJ2-7 | TRBV4-1 | TRBD1 | CASSQAGQVAYEQYF | TGCGCCAGCAGCCAAGCGGGACAGGTTGCCTACGAGCAGTACTTC
. | TRBJ1-3 | TRBV5-4 | . | CASRRGSGNTIYF | TGTGCCAGCAGACGGGGCTCTGGAAACACCATATATTTT
many | TRBJ1-1 | TRBV12-3/TRBV12-4 | . | CASSFGGNTEAFF | TGTGCCAGCAGTTTTGGTGGGAACACTGAAGCTTTCTTT
. | TRBJ1-2 | TRBV12-3/TRBV12-4 | . | CASRSNSNYGYTF | TGTGCCAGCAGGTCAAATTCTAACTATGGCTACACCTTC
many | TRBJ1-2 | TRBV28 | . | CASSLIALYGYTF | TGTGCCAGCAGTTTAATTGCTCTCTATGGCTACACCTTC
. | TRBJ1-5 | TRBV6-4 | . | CASSEGAHQPQHF | TGTGCCAGCAGTGAGGGGGCTCATCAGCCCCAGCATTTT
. | TRBJ2-3 | TRBV10-3 | . | CAIRTDRRTGDTQYF | TGTGCCATCAGGACGGATCGCCGAACGGGAGATACGCAGTATTTT
. | TRBJ2-7 | TRBV28 | . | CASSFSRRAPYEQYF | TGTGCCAGCAGTTTTTCTCGCAGGGCCCCCTACGAGCAGTACTTC
. | TRBJ1-2 | TRBV12-3/TRBV12-4 | . | CASSIRGNLNYGYTF | TGTGCCAGCAGTATTCGAGGGAATCTAAACTATGGCTACACCTTC
. | TRBJ1-3 | TRBV18 | . | CASSPRTLQGSGNTIYF | TGTGCCAGCTCACCACGGACCCTTCAGGGCTCTGGAAACACCATATATTTT
. | TRBJ2-1 | TRBV29-1 | TRBD2 | CSVEDGTTYEQFF | TGCAGCGTTGAAGATGGGACTACGTATGAGCAGTTCTTC
. | TRBJ1-5 | TRBV20-1 | . | CSAMEAVSNQPQHF | TGCAGTGCTATGGAGGCGGTAAGCAATCAGCCCCAGCATTTT
. | TRBJ1-3 | TRBV11-1 | . | CASSVGNTIYF | TGTGCCAGCAGCGTTGGAAACACCATATATTTT
few | TRBJ1-3 | TRBV30 | . | CAWSVARGNTIYF | TGTGCCTGGAGTGTAGCCCGGGGGAACACCATATATTTT
few | TRBJ1-5 | TRBV24-1 | . | CATSDPLQGGIKQPQHF | TGTGCCACCAGTGACCCACTGCAGGGCGGTATTAAACAGCCCCAGCATTTT
once | TRBJ2-5 | TRBV12-3/TRBV12-4 | . | CASSWSRGGETQYF | TGTGCCAGCAGTTGGAGCAGGGGGGGAGAGACCCAGTACTTC
. | TRBJ1-5 | TRBV3-1 | . | CASSQVPGKGQPQHF | TGTGCCAGCAGCCAAGTCCCCGGGAAAGGTCAGCCCCAGCATTTT
. | TRBJ1-5 | TRBV4-2 | . | CASSQDAMGTGQPQHF | TGTGCCAGCAGCCAAGACGCGATGGGAACGGGTCAGCCCCAGCATTTT
. | TRBJ1-5 | TRBV7-8 | TRBD1 | CASSLETGSQPQHF | TGTGCCAGCAGCTTAGAGACAGGGAGTCAGCCCCAGCATTTT
. | TRBJ1-2 | TRBV6-1 | . | CATKPGSHGYTF | TGTGCCACCAAACCTGGGAGCCATGGCTACACCTTC
. | TRBJ2-1 | TRBV10-3 | TRBD2 | CAISAQSSGGSSYNEQFF | TGTGCCATCAGTGCTCAAAGTAGCGGGGGCAGCTCCTACAATGAGCAGTTCTTC
few | TRBJ1-2 | TRBV3-1 | . | CASSPPGSDGYTF | TGTGCCAGCAGCCCCCCAGGGAGTGATGGCTACACCTTC
few | TRBJ1-1 | TRBV12-3/TRBV12-4 | TRBD1 | CASTQTGSGTEAFF | TGTGCCAGCACTCAGACAGGGTCGGGCACTGAAGCTTTCTTT
few | TRBJ1-2 | TRBV10-3 | . | CAISPDSYYGYTF | TGTGCCATCAGCCCAGACAGTTACTATGGCTACACCTTC
. | TRBJ2-6 | TRBV5-5 | . | CASRPIGGLYSGANVLTF | TGTGCCAGCAGACCGATCGGGGGCCTATACTCTGGGGCCAACGTCCTGACTTTC
. | TRBJ1-5 | TRBV28 | TRBD1 | CASSHGQGTRPQHF | TGTGCCAGCAGCCATGGACAGGGCACCAGGCCCCAGCATTTT
. | TRBJ1-6 | TRBV6-5 | . | CASSYFGQGGGRTPLHF | TGTGCCAGCAGTTACTTTGGGCAGGGAGGTGGAAGGACACCCCTCCACTTT
once | TRBJ2-2 | TRBV11-1 | TRBD1 | CASRKDRGRTGELFF | TGTGCCAGCAGAAAGGACAGGGGGAGGACCGGGGAGCTGTTTTTT
. | TRBJ1-2 | TRBV5-1 | TRBD1 | CASSLDRFDGYTF | TGCGCCAGCAGCCTGGACAGGTTTGATGGCTACACCTTC
few | TRBJ2-2 | TRBV18 | . | CASSPPSNTGELFF | TGTGCCAGCTCACCCCCATCGAACACCGGGGAGCTGTTTTTT
. | TRBJ1-5 | TRBV3-1 | . | CASSPGGEGPQHF | TGTGCCAGCAGCCCCGGGGGGGAAGGGCCCCAGCATTTT
. | TRBJ1-1 | TRBV7-8 | TRBD1 | CASSHRTGTRNTEAFF | TGTGCCAGCAGCCATCGGACAGGGACCAGGAACACTGAAGCTTTCTTT
. | TRBJ2-3 | TRBV7-6 | TRBD1 | CASRQGIAPDTQYF | TGTGCCAGCCGACAGGGTATAGCCCCAGATACGCAGTATTTT
. | TRBJ2-7 | TRBV29-1 | . | CSVEDPEHEGYEQYF | TGCAGCGTTGAAGATCCAGAACACGAGGGCTACGAGCAGTACTTC
few | TRBJ2-7 | TRBV11-2 | . | CASSLHYEQYF | TGTGCCAGCAGCTTACACTACGAGCAGTACTTC